This TCR beta chain was profiled in a study of control samples from healthy donors and cancer patients. The protocol was immunoSEQ multiplex PCR, while the TCRdb copy is restricted to in-frame clones and leaves out a portion. Among some 220,000 clones listed, roughly 94% were seen once. The CDR3 covers 14 residues. Germline lookup yields CDR1 MDHEN and CDR2 SYDVKM. Unmatched junction bases numbered 5, after V lost 6 bases and J lost 5 bases. This clonotype was sampled from a man aged 50 to 59 in good health. The chain employs TRBV28 and TRBJ2-1; 9 bases line up with TRBD2. Sequencing was performed on blood. CDR3 sequence (DNA): TGTGCCAGCAGAAGCGGGGGGCTAAACAATGAGCAGTTCTTC. Translation gives CASRSGGLNNEQFF.